Below are 30 T cell receptor beta chains sequenced from a single sample in a study of T-cell reconstitution after alpha-beta-depleted transplantation in children. The TCRbeta library incorporated unique molecular identifiers. MiXCR, applied by TCRdb to the PCR reads, yields one record per CDR3 protein. The data hold roughly 150,000 distinct CDR3 sequences, with over 8.5% observed a single time. The sequenced sample was PBMCs, obtained before TCRalphabeta/CD19-depleted stem cell transplant. These TCRs come from a boy between 2 and 15 years old with acute myeloid leukemia, due to receive a stem cell transplant.

This clonotype was seen many times. The chain uses TRBV12-3 or TRBV12-4 and TRBJ2-3; D gene ambiguous. The CDR3 totals 13 residues. Trimming cost V 2 bases and J 4 bases, with 7 bases left between them. The CDR3 DNA follows: TGTGCCAGCAGTTTAATGCACGCAGATACGCAGTATTTT. Its protein product is CASSLMHADTQYF.

This clonotype was seen repeatedly, ten times or more. J is TRBJ2-7 and V is TRBV16; D might be TRBD2 (5 bases). The CDR3 runs to 16 residues. Germline V gene data show CDR1 as KGHSY and CDR2 as FQNENV. V lost 4 bases to trimming and J lost 0 bases, with 16 bases between them. The DNA of the CDR3 is TGTGCCAGCAGCCGAGGAGGAGAGATCAGCTCCTACGAGCAGTACTTC. It codes for CASSRGGEISSYEQYF.

This clonotype occurred many times. This sequence joins TRBV19 and TRBJ2-7; D is ambiguous. This CDR3 has 13 residues. Trimming removed 3 bases from V and 1 base from J, with 7 bases in between. Germline V gene sequence: CDR1 LNHDA, CDR2 SQIVND (reference sequence). DNA of the CDR3: TGTGCCAGTAGTATCGCCATTTCCTACGAGCAGTACTTC. It encodes CASSIAISYEQYF.

V gene TRBV20-1 combines with J gene TRBJ2-5, with TRBD2 matching over 9 bases. The CDR3 is 15 amino acids. Trimming took 4 bases from V and 1 from J; bases not matched to a gene: 7. Germline V gives CDR1 DFQATT, CDR2 SNEGSKA (reference sequence). CDR3 nucleotide sequence: TGCAGTGCTAACCCGCTAGCGGGGAGCCAAGAGACCCAGTACTTC. This sequence encodes CSANPLAGSQETQYF.

This clonotype has a count of ten or more. The chain joins TRBV7-2 to TRBJ2-7; the D gene is possibly TRBD2 (6 bases). The V end lost 1 base, the J end lost 6 bases, and 16 bases lay between the germline ends. CDR3 length equals 15 residues. The V gene's germline CDR1 is SGHTA and CDR2 FQGNSA. The CDR3 DNA is TGTGCCAGCAGCTTAGTTCCGGGACTCCCCTGCGAGCAGTACGTC. Residues: CASSLVPGLPCEQYV.

The table lists this clonotype with many counts. The chain is built from TRBV6-1 and TRBJ2-1; D is possibly TRBD2 (6 bases). Trimming left V 4 bases short and J 6 bases short, with 7 bases between. The CDR3 totals 12 residues. CDR1 and CDR2 (germline): MNHNS, SASEGT. The CDR3 is CASSGGVNEQFF. CDR3 bases: TGTGCCAGCAGTGGGGGGGTCAATGAGCAGTTCTTC.

There are many counts of this clonotype. The rearrangement links TRBV28 to TRBJ2-7; D not certain. V gave up 2 bases and J gave up 7 bases, with 18 bases separating them. This CDR3 region has 15 residues. From germline, CDR1 is MDHEN and CDR2 SYDVKM. Written as DNA, the CDR3 is TGTGCCAGCAGTTTACAGGTCTTCCCAAGAGGAGAGCAGTACTTC. It encodes CASSLQVFPRGEQYF. Full variable domain (outside the CDR3, taken from reference TRBV28 and TRBJ2-7): DVKVTQSSRYLVKRTGEKVFLECVQDMDHENMFWYRQDPGLGLRLIYFSYDVKMKEKGDIPEGYSVSREKKERFSLILESASTNQTSMYLCASSLQVFPRGEQYFGPGTRLTVT.

In its sample, this clonotype was seen a few times. The chain couples TRBV16 to TRBJ1-1; TRBD1 might be the D (5 bases). V was trimmed by 1 base and J by 4 bases, leaving 13 bases between them. The V gene's germline CDR1 is KGHSY and CDR2 FQNENV. This CDR3 is built from 15 residues. CDR3 sequence: CASSQWSGDFTEAFF. DNA of the CDR3: TGTGCCAGCAGCCAATGGTCGGGGGACTTCACTGAAGCTTTCTTT.

In this sample, this clonotype turned up many times. This sequence joins TRBV20-1 and TRBJ2-7; 9 bases match TRBD1. Germline values: CDR1 DFQATT, CDR2 SNEGSKA (reference sequence). The CDR3 is 15 residues long. Unmatched junction bases numbered 12, after V lost 8 bases and J lost 1 base. This CDR3 reads CSRLRRDRDSYEQYF. The CDR3 nucleotides are TGCAGTCGACTGCGCCGGGACAGGGATTCCTACGAGCAGTACTTC.

CDR3 nucleotides: TGTGCCAGCAGCTTACACCGGGACAGAAATATGAACACTGAAGCTTTCTTT. Protein product: CASSLHRDRNMNTEAFF. The chain uses TRBV11-2 and TRBJ1-1; 7 bases are a match to TRBD1. This CDR3 is 17 amino acids long. Germline V gives CDR1 SGHAT, CDR2 FQNNGV. V dropped 2 bases and J dropped 0; count of bases not matched to a gene: 9.

This clonotype has a count of ten or more. The chain links TRBV12-3 or TRBV12-4 to TRBJ2-1; no firm D call. The V end lost 1 base, the J end lost 9 bases, and 7 bases lay between the germline ends. The CDR3 consists of 12 residues. CDR3 DNA sequence: TGTGCCAGCAGTTTAGGTAGCAGTGAGCAGTTCTTC. It codes for CASSLGSSEQFF.

This clonotype has ten or more counts. The rearrangement links TRBV27 to TRBJ1-2; D unclear. Germline CDR1 is MNHEY and CDR2 is SMNVEV (reference sequence). CDR3 length: 13 amino acids. With 0 bases removed from V and 5 bases from J, the gap between germline ends came to 7 bases. The CDR3 DNA sequence: TGTGCCAGCAGTTTATCCGAGGATTATGGCTACACCTTC. This codes for CASSLSEDYGYTF.

This clonotype was counted ten times or more. This chain uses TRBV25-1 with TRBJ1-1, with 9 bases that match TRBD1. The CDR3 covers 15 residues. Germline assignment: CDR1 MGHDK and CDR2 SYGVNS. The ends lost 5 bases at V and 4 bases at J; junction bases unmatched: 8. The CDR3 protein is CASSLQGAVGTEAFF. The CDR3 DNA reads TGTGCCAGCAGTCTACAGGGGGCGGTTGGCACTGAAGCTTTCTTT.

This clonotype appeared many times. The chain uses TRBV7-9 and TRBJ1-1; no reliable D call. The germline gives CDR1 SEHNR, CDR2 FQNEAQ (reference sequence). Between the trimmed V and J ends, which lost 5 bases and 2 bases, there was a span of 15 bases. The CDR3 runs to 15 residues. This CDR3 reads CASSQHAGFNTEAFF. The DNA of the CDR3 is TGTGCCAGCAGCCAACACGCTGGGTTTAACACTGAAGCTTTCTTT. The whole variable domain, filled in from reference TRBV7-9 and TRBJ1-1, reads DTGVSQNPRHKITKRGQNVTFRCDPISEHNRLYWYRQTLGQGPEFLTYFQNEAQLEKSRLLSDRFSAERPKGSFSTLEIQRTEQGDSAMYLCASSQHAGFNTEAFFGQGTRLTVV.

This clonotype was detected ten times or more. This sequence joins TRBV7-2 and TRBJ1-2; 8 bases are a match to TRBD1. J lost 4 bases, V lost 6 bases, and 10 bases had no gene match. The CDR3 consists of 15 residues. Germline loops: CDR1 SGHTA, CDR2 FQGNSA. This chain's CDR3 is CASSSPTGEAYGYTF. The CDR3 DNA is TGTGCCAGCAGTTCCCCGACAGGGGAGGCCTATGGCTACACCTTC. The whole variable domain, remainder taken from reference TRBV7-2 and TRBJ1-2, is GAGVSQSPSNKVTEKGKDVELRCDPISGHTALYWYRQSLGQGLEFLIYFQGNSAPDKSGLPSDRFSAERTGGSVSTLTIQRTQQEDSAVYLCASSSPTGEAYGYTFGSGTRLTVV.

This clonotype was seen many times. V and J are TRBV28 and TRBJ2-2; D not resolved. CDR1 and CDR2 from the germline V gene are MDHEN and SYDVKM. The CDR3 spans 16 residues. Trimming took 4 bases from V and 5 from J, leaving 17 bases between them. The CDR3 sequence is CASSSPPLGMTGELFF. The DNA of the CDR3 is TGTGCCAGCAGTTCACCCCCGCTGGGGATGACCGGGGAGCTGTTTTTT.

This clonotype was observed at least ten times. The chain joins TRBV20-1 to TRBJ1-1; D unclear. This CDR3 spans 14 amino acids. Per the germline V gene, CDR1 is DFQATT and CDR2 is SNEGSKA (reference sequence). V was cut by 0 bases and J by 4 bases, with 12 bases left in between. CDR3 nucleotide sequence: TGCAGTGCTAGAGATGTAGGAAGGATCACTGAAGCTTTCTTT. Translation gives CSARDVGRITEAFF.

In this sample, this clonotype turned up many times. The chain uses TRBV27 and TRBJ1-4; 10 bases are a match to TRBD1. The J segment lost 11 bases and the V segment lost 3 bases, leaving 3 bases of the junction unmatched. Germline V CDR1 and CDR2: MNHEY, SMNVEV (reference sequence). The CDR3 is 13 amino acids. CDR3 nucleotide sequence: TGTGCCAGCAGTTTGGGGACAGGGGAGAAACTGTTTTTT. Encoded protein: CASSLGTGEKLFF.

This clonotype was seen at least ten times. The chain couples TRBV5-1 to TRBJ2-7; tentatively, D is TRBD1 (5 bases). The CDR3 totals 17 residues. The germline V and J ends were trimmed by 3 bases and 3 bases, with 22 bases remaining between them. The V gene's germline CDR1 is SGHRS and CDR2 YFSETQ. This CDR3 is CASSSLSDDSVDYEQYF. The CDR3 DNA follows: TGCGCCAGCAGCTCCCTTTCTGACGACAGCGTAGACTACGAGCAGTACTTC.

This clonotype was seen ten or more times. The CDR3, as DNA: TGTGCCAGCAGCATCGGGGGTACTGAAGCTTTCTTT. It translates to CASSIGGTEAFF. The chain has TRBV6-5 and TRBJ1-1; D possibly corresponds to TRBD1 (5 bases). The CDR3 sequence is 12 residues long. Between the trimmed V and J ends, which lost 6 bases and 5 bases, there was a span of 10 bases. Germline lookup yields CDR1 MNHEY and CDR2 SVGAGI.

The sample holds many counts of this clonotype. The rearrangement links TRBV5-6 to TRBJ2-7, with D possibly matching TRBD1 (5 bases). Germline-derived CDR1 and CDR2 are SGHDT and YYEEEE. The CDR3 consists of 17 residues. Trimming removed 4 bases at V and 1 base at J, with 21 bases between. The DNA for the CDR3 is TGTGCCAGCAGCCACCGGGTAAGGTGGCAGGGATCCTACGAGCAGTACGTC. Encoded protein: CASSHRVRWQGSYEQYV.

This clonotype was detected ten times or more. The chain uses TRBV10-3 and TRBJ1-6; 7 positions agree with TRBD1. CDR3 length: 15 residues. V lost 10 bases to trimming and J lost 6 bases; unmatched junction nucleotides: 12. Germline V gives CDR1 ENHRY, CDR2 SYGVKD. In DNA, the CDR3 is TGTGCCACCCCGGCGCTAGACAGGGTTAATTCACCCCTCCACTTT. Translated: CATPALDRVNSPLHF.

In this sample, this clonotype turned up many times. The chain is built from TRBV7-8 and TRBJ2-5, with D unresolved. Germline V gene data show CDR1 as SGHVS and CDR2 as FQNEAQ. The V end was cut by 2 bases, the J end by 5 bases, with 9 bases between. The CDR3 is 13 residues long. The CDR3 DNA reads as TGTGCCAGCAGCTTACGCCTAGTTGAGACCCAGTACTTC. It is translated as CASSLRLVETQYF.

This chain links TRBV7-6 with TRBJ2-5, with TRBD2 as a possible D gene (5 bases). Germline CDR1 and CDR2: SGHVS and FNYEAQ. The CDR3 loop spans 13 amino acids. CDR3 amino acids: CATKELGRETQYF. The CDR3 bases are TGTGCGACAAAGGAACTAGGGAGAGAGACCCAGTACTTC.

The sample holds many counts of this clonotype. The genes are TRBV6-5 and TRBJ1-2, with unresolved D. V lost 2 bases, J lost 4 bases, and 11 bases lay in between. CDR1 is MNHEY, CDR2 SVGAGI, per germline. CDR3 length: 14 amino acids. CDR3 sequence: CASSYGGDGYGYTF. In DNA, the CDR3 is TGTGCCAGCAGTTACGGCGGGGATGGCTATGGCTACACCTTC.

The table lists this clonotype with many counts. This chain links TRBV5-1 with TRBJ1-1; D is undetermined. Germline CDR1 and CDR2: SGHRS and YFSETQ. Trimming took off 3 bases at V and 0 bases at J, with 15 bases between the two ends. The CDR3 is made up of 16 amino acids. As DNA, the CDR3 is TGCGCCAGCAGCTCCGGACGGCGTACCATGAACACTGAAGCTTTCTTT. It translates to CASSSGRRTMNTEAFF.

This clonotype was observed many times. The chain joins TRBV5-1 to TRBJ2-5, with TRBD1 identical over 7 bases. CDR1 and CDR2 from the germline V gene are SGHRS and YFSETQ. The CDR3 contains 13 residues. After removal of 3 bases from V and 7 bases from J, the junction contained 6 bases not matched to a gene. CDR3: CASSSQGDGTQYF. Written as DNA, the CDR3 is TGCGCCAGCAGCTCCCAGGGGGACGGGACCCAGTACTTC.

This clonotype was recorded many times. This chain joins TRBV20-1 and TRBJ2-3; D gene unclear. Germline V gene data show CDR1 as DFQATT and CDR2 as SNEGSKA (reference sequence). CDR3 length: 10 amino acids. The V gene lost 2 bases and the J gene lost 7 bases, with 4 bases spanning the gap. Here the CDR3 reads CSARSYTQYF. The CDR3 DNA sequence: TGCAGTGCTAGAAGTTATACGCAGTATTTT.

In this sample, this clonotype turned up many times. This sequence joins TRBV4-1 and TRBJ1-1; TRBD1 aligns across 9 bases. Trimming cost V 5 bases and J 3 bases; bases outside gene matches: 7. CDR3 length: 15 amino acids. CDR1 is MGHRA and CDR2 is YSYEKL in the germline V gene. CDR3 loop: CASSKRTGEDTEAFF. The CDR3 DNA reads as TGCGCCAGCAGCAAGCGGACAGGGGAGGACACTGAAGCTTTCTTT.

This clonotype was counted ten times or more. V usage is TRBV29-1 and J usage is TRBJ2-7, with a possible D match to TRBD2 (5 bases). This CDR3 has 12 residues. Per the germline V gene, CDR1 is SQVTM and CDR2 is ANQGSEA. Trimming took off 5 bases at V and 3 bases at J, with 11 bases between the two ends. The CDR3 coding sequence is TGCAGCGTTACAGACGGGGACTACGAGCAGTACTTC. Encoded protein: CSVTDGDYEQYF.